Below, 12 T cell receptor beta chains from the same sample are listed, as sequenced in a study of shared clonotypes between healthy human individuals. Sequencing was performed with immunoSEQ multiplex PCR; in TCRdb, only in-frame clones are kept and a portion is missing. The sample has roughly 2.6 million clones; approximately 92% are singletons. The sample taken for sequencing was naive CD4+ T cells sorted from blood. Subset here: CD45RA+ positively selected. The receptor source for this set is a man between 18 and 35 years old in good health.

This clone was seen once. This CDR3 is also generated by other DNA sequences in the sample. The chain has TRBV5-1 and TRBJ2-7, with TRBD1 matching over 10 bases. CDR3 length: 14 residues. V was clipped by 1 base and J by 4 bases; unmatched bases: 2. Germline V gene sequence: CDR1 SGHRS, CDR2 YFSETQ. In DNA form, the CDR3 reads TGCGCCAGCAGCTTGATGGGACAGGGGTACGAGCAGTACTTC. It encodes CASSLMGQGYEQYF.

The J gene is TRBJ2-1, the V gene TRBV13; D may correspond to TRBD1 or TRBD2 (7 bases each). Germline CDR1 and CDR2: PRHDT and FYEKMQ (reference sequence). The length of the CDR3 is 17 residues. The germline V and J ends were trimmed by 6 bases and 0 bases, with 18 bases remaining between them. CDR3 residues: CASSPRGGRSSYNEQFF. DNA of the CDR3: TGTGCCAGCAGTCCCAGGGGGGGGCGGAGCTCCTACAATGAGCAGTTCTTC. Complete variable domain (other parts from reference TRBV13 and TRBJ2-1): AAGVIQSPRHLIKEKRETATLKCYPIPRHDTVYWYQQGPGQDPQFLISFYEKMQSDKGSIPDRFSAQQFSDYHSELNMSSLELGDSALYFCASSPRGGRSSYNEQFFGPGTRLTVL.

This CDR3 is CASSRTGMGTGELFF. In nucleotides, the CDR3 is TGTGCCAGCAGCCGGACAGGGATGGGCACCGGGGAGCTGTTTTTT. V usage is TRBV25-1 and J usage is TRBJ2-2; 8 nucleotides line up with TRBD1. CDR1 is MGHDK and CDR2 is SYGVNS in the germline V gene. The trim removed 6 bases at V and 4 bases at J, leaving 7 bases unmatched. This CDR3 comprises 15 residues.

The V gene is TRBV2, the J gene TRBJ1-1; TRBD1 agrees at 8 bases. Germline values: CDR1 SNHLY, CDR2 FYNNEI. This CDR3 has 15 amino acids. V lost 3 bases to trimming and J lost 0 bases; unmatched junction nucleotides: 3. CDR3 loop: CASSERQGMNTEAFF. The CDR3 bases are TGTGCCAGCAGTGAGAGACAGGGGATGAACACTGAAGCTTTCTTT.

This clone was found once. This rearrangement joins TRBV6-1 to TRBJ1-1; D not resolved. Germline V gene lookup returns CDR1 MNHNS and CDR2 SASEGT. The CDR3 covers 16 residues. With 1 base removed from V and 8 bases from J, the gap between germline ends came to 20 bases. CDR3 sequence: CASSEGSLGRGVEAFF. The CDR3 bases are TGTGCCAGCAGTGAAGGTTCCTTAGGGCGTGGGGTCGAAGCTTTCTTT.

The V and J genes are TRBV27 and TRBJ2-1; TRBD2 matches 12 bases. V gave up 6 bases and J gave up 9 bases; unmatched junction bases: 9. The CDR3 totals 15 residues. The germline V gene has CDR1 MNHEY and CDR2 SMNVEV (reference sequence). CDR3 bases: TGTGCCAGCAGCAGGACTAGCGGGAAGACGGTTGAGCAGTTCTTC. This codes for CASSRTSGKTVEQFF.

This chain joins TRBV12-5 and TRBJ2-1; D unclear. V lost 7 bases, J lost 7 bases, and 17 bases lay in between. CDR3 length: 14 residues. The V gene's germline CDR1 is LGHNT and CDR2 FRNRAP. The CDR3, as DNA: TGTGCTAGTGCCGGACCAAACCTCCAAAATGAGCAGTTCTTC. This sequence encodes CASAGPNLQNEQFF.

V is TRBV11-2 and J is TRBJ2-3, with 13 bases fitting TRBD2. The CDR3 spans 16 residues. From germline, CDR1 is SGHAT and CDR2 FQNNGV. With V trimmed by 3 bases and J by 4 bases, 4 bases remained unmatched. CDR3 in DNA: TGTGCCAGCAGCTTTTATGGACTAGCGGGGGCAGATACGCAGTATTTT. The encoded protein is CASSFYGLAGADTQYF.

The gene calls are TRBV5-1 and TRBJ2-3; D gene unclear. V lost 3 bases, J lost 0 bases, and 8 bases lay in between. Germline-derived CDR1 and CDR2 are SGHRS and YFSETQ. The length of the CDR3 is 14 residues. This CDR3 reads CASSYIQSTDTQYF. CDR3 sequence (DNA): TGCGCCAGCAGCTATATACAGAGCACAGATACGCAGTATTTT.

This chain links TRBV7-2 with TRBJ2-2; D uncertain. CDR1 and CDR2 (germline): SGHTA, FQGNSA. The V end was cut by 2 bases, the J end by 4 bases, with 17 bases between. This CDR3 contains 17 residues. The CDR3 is CASSLRSLGLGTGELFF. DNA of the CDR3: TGTGCCAGCAGCTTACGTTCTCTTGGATTGGGCACCGGGGAGCTGTTTTTT.

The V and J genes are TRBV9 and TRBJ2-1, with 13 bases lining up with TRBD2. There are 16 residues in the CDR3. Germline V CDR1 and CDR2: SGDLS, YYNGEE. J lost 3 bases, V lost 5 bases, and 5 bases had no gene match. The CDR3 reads CASSFGTSGDYNEQFF. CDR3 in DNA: TGTGCCAGCAGTTTCGGGACTAGCGGGGACTACAATGAGCAGTTCTTC.

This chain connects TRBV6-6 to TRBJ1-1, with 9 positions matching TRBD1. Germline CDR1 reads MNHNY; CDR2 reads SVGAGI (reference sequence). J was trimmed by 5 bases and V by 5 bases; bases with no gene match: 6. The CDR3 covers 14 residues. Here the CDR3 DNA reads TGTGCCAGCAGTAACGGACAGGGGAAAACTGAAGCTTTCTTT. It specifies CASSNGQGKTEAFF.